This entry concerns a single T cell receptor (beta chain). Its antigen is undetermined. The assay used deep level. Assay: immunoSEQ multiplex PCR; the TCRdb copy retains only in-frame clones and omits some. The table records around 340,000 clones, 73% of them present only once. The ends were cut back, 5 bases at V and 5 bases at J, with 16 bases in the middle. CDR3 size: 15 residues. Germline V lookup: CDR1 LNHDA, CDR2 SQIVND (reference sequence). The sample originates from a study of shared clonotypes between healthy human individuals. Regarding the study as a whole: Owing to a small donor count, the genetic and exposure-history diversity represented was limited. Tissue TCR repertoires likely differ from these blood-only repertoires.

This sequence joins TRBV19 and TRBJ1-5; perhaps TRBD1 as D (6 bases). The origin of this receptor is a man aged 30-40 years in good health. Sequenced material: memory CD4+ T cells sorted from blood. Subset defined: CD45RA-negative fraction. CDR3 nucleotide sequence: TGTGCCAGTAGTCCCCCAGGGGTGTGGGATCAGCCCCAGCATTTT. It codes for CASSPPGVWDQPQHF.